This T cell receptor (beta chain) originates from a study of T cell responses to AZD1222 COVID-19 vaccine. Whole-study results and caveats: Every sample of the repertoires postdated the peak T cell response. Two AZD1222 doses significantly raised spike-specific TCR breadth and depth over controls.

The assay was immunoSEQ multiplex PCR, and TCRdb's table has in-frame clones only and misses some. The table shows around 140,000 clones, with about 90% occurring only once. Germline CDR1 MNHEY, CDR2 SVGEGT. The CDR3 extends over 18 amino acids. Unmatched junction bases numbered 8, after V lost 2 bases and J lost 0 bases. Worth noting for this clone: Its target is unknown.

The chain recombines TRBV6-2 or TRBV6-3 with TRBJ1-1; 11 nucleotides align to TRBD1. Source: peripheral blood, taken 28 days after the second dose of the MenACWY control vaccine. The receptor was isolated from an adult who received the MenACWY meningococcal vaccine as a control. This CDR3 reads CASSYTDRGRGMNTEAFF. The CDR3 DNA reads as TGTGCCAGCAGTTACACGGACAGGGGGCGAGGAATGAACACTGAAGCTTTCTTT.